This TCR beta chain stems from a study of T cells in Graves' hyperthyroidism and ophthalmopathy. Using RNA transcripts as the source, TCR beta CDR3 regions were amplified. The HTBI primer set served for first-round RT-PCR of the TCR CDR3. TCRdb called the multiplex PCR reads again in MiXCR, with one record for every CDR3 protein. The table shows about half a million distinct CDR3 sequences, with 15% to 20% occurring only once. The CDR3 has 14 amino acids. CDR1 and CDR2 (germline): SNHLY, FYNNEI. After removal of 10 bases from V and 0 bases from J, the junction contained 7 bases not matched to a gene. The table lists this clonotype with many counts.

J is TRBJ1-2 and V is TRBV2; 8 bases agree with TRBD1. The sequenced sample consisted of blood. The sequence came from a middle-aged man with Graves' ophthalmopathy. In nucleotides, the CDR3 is TGTGCCACCACAGGACAGGGAGCTAACTATGGCTACACCTTC. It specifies CATTGQGANYGYTF.